Described below is a single TCR beta chain sequence and its context. Its antigen is unidentified. This record comes from a study of T cell responses to AZD1222 COVID-19 vaccine. Study-wide points: No repertoire was sampled before or during the peak T cell response, only after it. The span of vaccine-associated CD4 TCRs extended across spike, with dominance at 160-218 and 743-854.

Generated by immunoSEQ multiplex PCR, the TCRdb table keeps only in-frame clones and is missing some. This table holds approximately 150,000 clones, 90% found once. V was pared by 6 bases and J by 1 base, with 6 bases of the junction left unmatched. Germline V lookup: CDR1 MNHNY, CDR2 SVGAGI (reference sequence). The CDR3 contains 15 residues. Material: peripheral blood, obtained 28 days after the second AZD1222 dose. The chain has TRBV6-6 and TRBJ2-3; 8 bases are shared with TRBD1. This clonotype was obtained from an adult who received the AZD1222 COVID-19 vaccine. CDR3 sequence (DNA): TGTGCCAGCAGACTGGACAGGGTCGGCACAGATACGCAGTATTTT. It encodes CASRLDRVGTDTQYF.